This paragraph reports one T cell receptor beta chain. The data derive from a study of blood T cell repertoires in COVID-19. For the study at large: The study drew acute and convalescent COVID-19 samples from the United States, Italy and Spain.

The V end lost 8 bases, the J end lost 4 bases, and 14 bases lay between the germline ends. Germline loops: CDR1 LNHDA, CDR2 SQIVND (reference sequence). The CDR3 has 13 residues. TCRdb's copy holds only in-frame clones and misses some; the assay was immunoSEQ multiplex PCR. This table holds 400,000 or so clones, approximately 91% found once. Material for sequencing was peripheral blood. The TCR originated in a woman aged 35 to 49 with COVID-19, enrolled during active disease. The genes are TRBV19 and TRBJ1-1; D uncertain. CDR3 loop: CASAAPGATEAFF. The DNA for the CDR3 is TGTGCCAGTGCCGCTCCCGGAGCCACTGAAGCTTTCTTT.